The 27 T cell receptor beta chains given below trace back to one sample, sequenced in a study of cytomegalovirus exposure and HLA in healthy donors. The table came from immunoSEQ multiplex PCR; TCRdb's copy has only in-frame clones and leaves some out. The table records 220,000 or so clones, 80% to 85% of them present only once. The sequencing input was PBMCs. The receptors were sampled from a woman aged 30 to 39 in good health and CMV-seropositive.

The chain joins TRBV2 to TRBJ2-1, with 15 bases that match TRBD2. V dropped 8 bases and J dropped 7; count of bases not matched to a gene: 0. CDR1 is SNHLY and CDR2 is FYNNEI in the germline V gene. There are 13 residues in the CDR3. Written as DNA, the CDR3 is TGTGCCAGCGGACTAGCGGGAGGGAATGAGCAGTTCTTC. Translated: CASGLAGGNEQFF.

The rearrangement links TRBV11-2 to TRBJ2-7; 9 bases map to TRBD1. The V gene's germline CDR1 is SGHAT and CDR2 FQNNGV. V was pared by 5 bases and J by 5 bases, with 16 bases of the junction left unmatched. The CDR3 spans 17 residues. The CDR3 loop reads CASSKTQAGTGPHEQYF. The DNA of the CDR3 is TGTGCCAGCAGCAAAACCCAGGCCGGGACAGGGCCCCACGAGCAGTACTTC.

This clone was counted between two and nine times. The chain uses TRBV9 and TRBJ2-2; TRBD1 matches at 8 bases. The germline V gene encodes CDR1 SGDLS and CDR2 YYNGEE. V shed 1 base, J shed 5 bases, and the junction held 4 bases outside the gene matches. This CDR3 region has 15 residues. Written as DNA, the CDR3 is TGTGCCAGCAGCGTACGAGACAGGGGTACCGGGGAGCTGTTTTTT. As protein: CASSVRDRGTGELFF.

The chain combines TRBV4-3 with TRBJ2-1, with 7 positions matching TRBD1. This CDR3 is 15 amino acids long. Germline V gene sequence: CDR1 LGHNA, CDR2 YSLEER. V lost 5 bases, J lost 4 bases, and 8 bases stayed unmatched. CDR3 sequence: CASSGSGTAYNEQFF. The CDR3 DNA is TGCGCCAGCAGCGGCTCCGGGACAGCATACAATGAGCAGTTCTTC.

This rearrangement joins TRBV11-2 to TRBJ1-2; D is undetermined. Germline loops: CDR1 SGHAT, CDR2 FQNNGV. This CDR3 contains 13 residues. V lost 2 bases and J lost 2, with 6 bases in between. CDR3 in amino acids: CASSLSRNYGYTF. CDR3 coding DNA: TGTGCCAGCAGCTTAAGCAGGAACTATGGCTACACCTTC.

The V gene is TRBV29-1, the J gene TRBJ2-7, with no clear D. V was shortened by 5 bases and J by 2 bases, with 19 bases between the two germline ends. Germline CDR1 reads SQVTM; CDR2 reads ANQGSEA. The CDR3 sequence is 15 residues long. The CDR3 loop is CSVRVPGRRTYEQYF. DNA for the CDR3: TGCAGCGTTAGGGTACCGGGCCGACGGACCTACGAGCAGTACTTC.

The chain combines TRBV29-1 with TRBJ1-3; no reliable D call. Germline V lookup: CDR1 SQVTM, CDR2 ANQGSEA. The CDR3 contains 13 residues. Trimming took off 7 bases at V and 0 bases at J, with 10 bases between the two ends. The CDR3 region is CSARVSSGNTIYF. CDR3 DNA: TGCAGCGCCCGGGTGAGCTCTGGAAACACCATATATTTT.

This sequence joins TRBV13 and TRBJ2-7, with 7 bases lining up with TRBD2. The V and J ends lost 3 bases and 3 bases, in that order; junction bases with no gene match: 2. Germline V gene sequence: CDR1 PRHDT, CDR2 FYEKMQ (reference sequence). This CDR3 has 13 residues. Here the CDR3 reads CASSFLADYEQYF. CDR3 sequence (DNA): TGTGCCAGCAGCTTCCTAGCGGACTACGAGCAGTACTTC.

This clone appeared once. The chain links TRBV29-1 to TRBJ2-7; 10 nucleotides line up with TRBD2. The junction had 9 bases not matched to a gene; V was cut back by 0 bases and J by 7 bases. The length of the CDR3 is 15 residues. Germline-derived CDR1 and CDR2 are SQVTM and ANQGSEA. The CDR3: CSVEDPAGGPGEQYF. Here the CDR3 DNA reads TGCAGCGTTGAAGATCCAGCGGGAGGGCCAGGAGAGCAGTACTTC.

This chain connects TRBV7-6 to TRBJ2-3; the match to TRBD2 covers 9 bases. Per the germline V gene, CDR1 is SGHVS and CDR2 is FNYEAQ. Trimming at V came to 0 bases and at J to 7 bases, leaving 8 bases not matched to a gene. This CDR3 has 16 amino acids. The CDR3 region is CASSLAPAGGINTQYF. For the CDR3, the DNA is TGTGCCAGCAGCTTAGCCCCAGCGGGAGGTATAAATACGCAGTATTTT.

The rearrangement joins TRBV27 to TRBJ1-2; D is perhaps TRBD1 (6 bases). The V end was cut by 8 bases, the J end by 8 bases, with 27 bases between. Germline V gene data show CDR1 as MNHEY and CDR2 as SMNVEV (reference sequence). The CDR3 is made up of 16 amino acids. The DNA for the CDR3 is TGTGCCAGCTCTATGGGGCTGGGGGGCCGTCTTCTCGGCTACACCTTC. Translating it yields CASSMGLGGRLLGYTF.

The CDR3 DNA reads TGTGCCTGGAGTGTACCATTAGGCAGAGCGGCTAATGAAAAACTGTTTTTT. Amino acid sequence: CAWSVPLGRAANEKLFF. The V call is TRBV30, the J call TRBJ1-4; D not resolved. Deletions cut 0 bases from V and 3 bases from J, with 17 bases between. The germline CDR1 and CDR2 sequences are GTSNPN and SVGIG (reference sequence). This CDR3 is 17 amino acids long.

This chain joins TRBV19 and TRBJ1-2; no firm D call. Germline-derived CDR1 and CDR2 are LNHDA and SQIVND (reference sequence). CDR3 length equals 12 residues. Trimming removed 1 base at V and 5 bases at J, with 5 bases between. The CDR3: CASSIGEYGYTF. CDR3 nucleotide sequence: TGTGCCAGTAGTATAGGGGAGTATGGCTACACCTTC.

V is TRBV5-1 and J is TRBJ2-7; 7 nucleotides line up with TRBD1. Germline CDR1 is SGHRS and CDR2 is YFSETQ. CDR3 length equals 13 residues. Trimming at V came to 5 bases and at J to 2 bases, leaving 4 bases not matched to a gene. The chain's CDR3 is CASRRDSTYEQYF. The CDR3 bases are TGCGCCAGCAGAAGGGACAGCACCTACGAGCAGTACTTC.

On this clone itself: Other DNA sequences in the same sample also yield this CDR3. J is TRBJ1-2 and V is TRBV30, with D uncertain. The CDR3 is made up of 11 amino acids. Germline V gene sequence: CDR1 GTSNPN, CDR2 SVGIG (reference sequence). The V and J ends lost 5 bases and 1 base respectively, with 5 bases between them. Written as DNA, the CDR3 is TGTGCCTGGGGGGTTAACTATGGCTACACCTTC. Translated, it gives CAWGVNYGYTF. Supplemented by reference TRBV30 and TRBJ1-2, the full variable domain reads SQTIHQWPATLVQPVGSPLSLECTVEGTSNPNLYWYRQAAGRGLQLLFYSVGIGQISSEVPQNLSASRPQDRQFILSSKKLLLSDSGFYLCAWGVNYGYTFGSGTRLTVV.

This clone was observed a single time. CDR3 DNA sequence: TGCGCCAGTTTCGGGACTTATGGGGAAGGGGATGGCTACACCTTC. Its protein is CASFGTYGEGDGYTF. The chain combines TRBV5-1 with TRBJ1-2; the D gene is possibly TRBD1 (5 bases). Germline loops: CDR1 SGHRS, CDR2 YFSETQ. This CDR3 is 15 amino acids long. The V and J ends lost 8 bases and 6 bases respectively, with 23 bases between them.

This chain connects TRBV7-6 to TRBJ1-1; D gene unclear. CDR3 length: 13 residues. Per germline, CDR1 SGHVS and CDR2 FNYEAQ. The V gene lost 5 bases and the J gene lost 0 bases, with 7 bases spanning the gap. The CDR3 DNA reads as TGTGCCAGCAGCAGGGTCATGAACACTGAAGCTTTCTTT. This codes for CASSRVMNTEAFF.

CDR3 coding DNA: TGTGCCAGCAGTTACTCGTTGTGGGACAACGGAAACACCATATATTTT. Its protein is CASSYSLWDNGNTIYF. The chain combines TRBV6-5 with TRBJ1-3; the D gene is possibly TRBD1 (6 bases). The V end lost 0 bases, the J end lost 4 bases, and 13 bases lay between the germline ends. CDR1 is MNHEY and CDR2 is SVGAGI in the germline V gene. This CDR3 has 16 residues.

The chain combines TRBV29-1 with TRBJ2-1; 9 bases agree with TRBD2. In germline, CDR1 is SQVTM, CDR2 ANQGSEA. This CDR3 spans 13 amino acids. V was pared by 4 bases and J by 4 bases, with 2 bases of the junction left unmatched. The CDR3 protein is CSVGSGSYNEQFF. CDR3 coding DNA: TGCAGCGTTGGTAGCGGGAGTTACAATGAGCAGTTCTTC.

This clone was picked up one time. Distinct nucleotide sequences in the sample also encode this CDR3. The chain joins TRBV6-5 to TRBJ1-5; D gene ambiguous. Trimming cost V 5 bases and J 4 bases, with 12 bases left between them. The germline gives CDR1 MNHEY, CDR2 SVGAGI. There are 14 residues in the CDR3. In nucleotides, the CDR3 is TGTGCCAGCAGTCCGCTGGGCGGAAATCAGCCCCAGCATTTT. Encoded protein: CASSPLGGNQPQHF.

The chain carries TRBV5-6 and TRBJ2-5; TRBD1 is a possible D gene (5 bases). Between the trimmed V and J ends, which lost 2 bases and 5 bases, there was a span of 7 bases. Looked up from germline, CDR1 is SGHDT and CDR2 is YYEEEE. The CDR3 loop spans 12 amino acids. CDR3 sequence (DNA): TGTGCCAGCAGCTTTGGGGCGGAGACCCAGTACTTC. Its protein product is CASSFGAETQYF.

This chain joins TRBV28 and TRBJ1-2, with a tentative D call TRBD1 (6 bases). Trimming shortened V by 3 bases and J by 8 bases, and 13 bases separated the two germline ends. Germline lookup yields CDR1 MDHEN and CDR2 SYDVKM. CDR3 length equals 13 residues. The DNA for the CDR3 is TGTGCCAGCAGTTTGGGGGGGCGCCTAGGCTACACCTTC. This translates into CASSLGGRLGYTF.

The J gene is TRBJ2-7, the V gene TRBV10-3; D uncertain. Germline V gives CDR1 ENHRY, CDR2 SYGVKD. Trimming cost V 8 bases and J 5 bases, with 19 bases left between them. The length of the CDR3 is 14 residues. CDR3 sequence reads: CAIGASGSGDEQYF. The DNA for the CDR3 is TGTGCCATCGGAGCGTCAGGTTCTGGAGACGAGCAGTACTTC.

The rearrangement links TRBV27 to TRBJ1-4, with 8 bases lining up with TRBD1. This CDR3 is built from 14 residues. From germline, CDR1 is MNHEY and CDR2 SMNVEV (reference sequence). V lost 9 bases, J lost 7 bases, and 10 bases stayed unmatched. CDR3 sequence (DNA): TGTGCCAGTTCTCCCGGGACAGGAAGTGAAAAACTGTTTTTT. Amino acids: CASSPGTGSEKLFF.

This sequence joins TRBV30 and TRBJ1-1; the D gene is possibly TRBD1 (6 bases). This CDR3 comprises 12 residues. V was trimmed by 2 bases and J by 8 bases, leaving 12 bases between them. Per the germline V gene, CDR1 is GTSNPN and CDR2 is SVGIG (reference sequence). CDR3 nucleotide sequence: TGTGCCTGGAGTCTACAGGGATCGGAAGCTTTCTTT. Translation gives CAWSLQGSEAFF. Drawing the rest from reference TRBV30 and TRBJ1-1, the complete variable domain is SQTIHQWPATLVQPVGSPLSLECTVEGTSNPNLYWYRQAAGRGLQLLFYSVGIGQISSEVPQNLSASRPQDRQFILSSKKLLLSDSGFYLCAWSLQGSEAFFGQGTRLTVV.

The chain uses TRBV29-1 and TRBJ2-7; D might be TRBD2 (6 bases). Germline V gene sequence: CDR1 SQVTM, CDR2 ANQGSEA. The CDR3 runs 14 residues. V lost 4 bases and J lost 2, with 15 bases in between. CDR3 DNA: TGCAGCGTTGGGGAACTAGCTGGGACCTACGAGCAGTACTTC. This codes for CSVGELAGTYEQYF.

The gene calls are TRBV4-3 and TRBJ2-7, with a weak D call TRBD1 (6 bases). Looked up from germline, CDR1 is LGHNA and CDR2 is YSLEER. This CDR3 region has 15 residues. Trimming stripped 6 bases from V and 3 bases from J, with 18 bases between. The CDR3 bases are TGCGCCAGCAGAAAAGGGATGGACAGCAGCTACGAGCAGTACTTC. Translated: CASRKGMDSSYEQYF.